This T cell receptor beta chain was identified in a study of human CD8 memory T cell subsets. It was UMI-labeled 5' RACE by which the TCR beta libraries were made. TCRdb re-called the 5' RACE reads; one entry per CDR3 protein, DNA not given. The sample spans fewer than 20,000 distinct CDR3 sequences; the ten largest clones claim approximately 5%. Germline CDR1 MGHDK, CDR2 SYGVNS. This CDR3 has 12 residues. The chain has TRBV25-1 and TRBJ2-2. This receptor was taken from a human donor in good health. The specimen sequenced was CD8+ T cells from PBMCs. The chain's CDR3 is CASSWLFGELFF.